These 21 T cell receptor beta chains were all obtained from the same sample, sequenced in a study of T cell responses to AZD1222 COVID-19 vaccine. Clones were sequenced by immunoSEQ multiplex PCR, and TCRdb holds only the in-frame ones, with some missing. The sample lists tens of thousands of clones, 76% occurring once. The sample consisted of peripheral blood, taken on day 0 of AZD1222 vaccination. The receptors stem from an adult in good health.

The CDR3: CASSGGPGAEQFF. The CDR3, as DNA: TGTGCCAGTAGCGGGGGGCCAGGCGCTGAGCAGTTCTTC. The chain has TRBV6-5 and TRBJ2-1; 10 nucleotides match TRBD2. From germline, CDR1 is MNHEY and CDR2 SVGAGI. V shed 9 bases and J 9 bases; nucleotides not matched to a gene: 8. This CDR3 is built from 13 residues.

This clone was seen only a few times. As DNA, the CDR3 is TGCGCCAGCAGGGACAGGGGTGATGAAAAACTGTTTTTT. It codes for CASRDRGDEKLFF. The rearrangement joins TRBV10-1 to TRBJ1-4; 9 bases are a match to TRBD1. Trimming took 6 bases from V and 6 from J; bases not matched to a gene: 2. CDR3 length: 13 residues. In germline, CDR1 is WNHNN, CDR2 SYGVQD (reference sequence).

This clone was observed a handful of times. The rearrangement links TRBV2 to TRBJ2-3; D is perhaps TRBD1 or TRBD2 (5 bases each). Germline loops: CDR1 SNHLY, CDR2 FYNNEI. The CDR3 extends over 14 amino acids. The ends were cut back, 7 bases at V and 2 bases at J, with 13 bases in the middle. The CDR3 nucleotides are TGTGCCAGCACCGAGGGGACGATCACAGATACGCAGTATTTT. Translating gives CASTEGTITDTQYF.

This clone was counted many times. As DNA, the CDR3 is TGTGCCAGCAGTTCCCCAGGCCCTAGCACAGATACGCAGTATTTT. Protein: CASSSPGPSTDTQYF. The gene calls are TRBV27 and TRBJ2-3; D is ambiguous. V was cut by 4 bases and J by 0 bases, with 11 bases left in between. This CDR3 is 15 amino acids long. Germline CDR1 and CDR2: MNHEY and SMNVEV (reference sequence).

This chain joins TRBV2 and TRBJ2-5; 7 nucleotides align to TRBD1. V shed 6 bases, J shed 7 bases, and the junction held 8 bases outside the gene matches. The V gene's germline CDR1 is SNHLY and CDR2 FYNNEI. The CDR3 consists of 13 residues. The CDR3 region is CASSETGLTTQYF. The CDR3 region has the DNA TGTGCCAGCAGCGAGACAGGGTTGACGACCCAGTACTTC.

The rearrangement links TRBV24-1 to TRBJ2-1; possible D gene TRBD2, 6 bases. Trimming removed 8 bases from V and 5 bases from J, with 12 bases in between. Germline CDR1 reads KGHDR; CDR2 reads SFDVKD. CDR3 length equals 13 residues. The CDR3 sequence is CATNEGGNNEQFF. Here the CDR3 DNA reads TGTGCCACCAACGAGGGAGGCAACAATGAGCAGTTCTTC.

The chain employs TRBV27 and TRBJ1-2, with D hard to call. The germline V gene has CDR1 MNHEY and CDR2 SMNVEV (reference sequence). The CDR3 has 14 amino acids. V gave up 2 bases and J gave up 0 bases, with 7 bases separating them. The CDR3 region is CASSLGLANYGYTF. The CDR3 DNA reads TGTGCCAGCAGTTTAGGTTTAGCTAACTATGGCTACACCTTC.

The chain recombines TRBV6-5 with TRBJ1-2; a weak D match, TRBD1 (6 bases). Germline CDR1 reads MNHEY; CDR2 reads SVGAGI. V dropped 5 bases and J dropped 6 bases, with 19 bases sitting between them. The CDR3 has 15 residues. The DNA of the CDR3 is TGTGCCAGCAGTCCCCGGGGAGGGGGGGAAAATGGCTACACCTTC. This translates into CASSPRGGGENGYTF.

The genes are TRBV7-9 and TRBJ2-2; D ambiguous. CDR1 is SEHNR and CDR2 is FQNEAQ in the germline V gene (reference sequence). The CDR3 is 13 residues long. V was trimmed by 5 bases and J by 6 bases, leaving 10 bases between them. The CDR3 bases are TGTGCCAGCAGCCTTCGACCCCCCGGGGAGCTGTTTTTT. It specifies CASSLRPPGELFF.

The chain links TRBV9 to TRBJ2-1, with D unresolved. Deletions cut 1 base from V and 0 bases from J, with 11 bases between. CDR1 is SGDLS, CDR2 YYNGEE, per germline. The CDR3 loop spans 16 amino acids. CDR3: CASSVSRSSSYNEQFF. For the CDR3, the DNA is TGTGCCAGCAGCGTATCGAGGTCGAGCTCCTACAATGAGCAGTTCTTC.

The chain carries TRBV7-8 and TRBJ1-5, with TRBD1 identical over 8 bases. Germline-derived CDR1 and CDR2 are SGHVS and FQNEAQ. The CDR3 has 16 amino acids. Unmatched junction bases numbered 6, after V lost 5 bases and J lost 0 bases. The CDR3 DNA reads TGTGCCAGCAGCGCGACAGGGGCTTATAGCAATCAGCCCCAGCATTTT. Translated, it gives CASSATGAYSNQPQHF.

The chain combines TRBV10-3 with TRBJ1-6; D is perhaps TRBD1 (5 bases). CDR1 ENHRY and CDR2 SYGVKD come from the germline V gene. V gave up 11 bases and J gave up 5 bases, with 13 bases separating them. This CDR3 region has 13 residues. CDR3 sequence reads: CAYGRDHNSPLHF. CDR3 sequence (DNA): TGTGCCTACGGGCGGGACCATAATTCACCCCTCCACTTT.

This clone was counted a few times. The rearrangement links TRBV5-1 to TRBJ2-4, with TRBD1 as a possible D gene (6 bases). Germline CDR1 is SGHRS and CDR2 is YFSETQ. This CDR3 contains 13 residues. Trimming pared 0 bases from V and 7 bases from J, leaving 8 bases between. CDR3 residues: CASSLDQGNIQYF. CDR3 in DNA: TGCGCCAGCAGCTTGGACCAGGGGAACATTCAGTACTTC.

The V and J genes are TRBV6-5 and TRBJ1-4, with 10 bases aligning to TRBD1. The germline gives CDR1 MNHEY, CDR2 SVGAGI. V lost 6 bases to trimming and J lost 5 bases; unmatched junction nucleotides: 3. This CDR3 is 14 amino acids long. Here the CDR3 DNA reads TGTGCCAGCAGGCTGGGACAGGGGAATGAAAAACTGTTTTTT. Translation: CASRLGQGNEKLFF.

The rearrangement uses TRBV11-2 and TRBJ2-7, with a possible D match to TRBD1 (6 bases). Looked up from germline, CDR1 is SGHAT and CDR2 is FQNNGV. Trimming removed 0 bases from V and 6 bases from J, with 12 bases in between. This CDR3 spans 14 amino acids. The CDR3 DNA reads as TGTGCCAGCAGCTTAGATCTGGGGGCGGGCGAGCAGTACTTC. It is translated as CASSLDLGAGEQYF. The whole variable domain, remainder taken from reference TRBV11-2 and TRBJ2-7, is EAGVAQSPRYKIIEKRQSVAFWCNPISGHATLYWYQQILGQGPKLLIQFQNNGVVDDSQLPKDRFSAERLKGVDSTLKIQPAKLEDSAVYLCASSLDLGAGEQYFGPGTRLTVT.

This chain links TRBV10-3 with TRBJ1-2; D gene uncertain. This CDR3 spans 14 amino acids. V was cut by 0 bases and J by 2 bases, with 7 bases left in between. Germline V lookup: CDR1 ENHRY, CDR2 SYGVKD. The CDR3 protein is CAISESGGNYGYTF. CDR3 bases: TGTGCCATCAGTGAGTCAGGTGGAAACTATGGCTACACCTTC.

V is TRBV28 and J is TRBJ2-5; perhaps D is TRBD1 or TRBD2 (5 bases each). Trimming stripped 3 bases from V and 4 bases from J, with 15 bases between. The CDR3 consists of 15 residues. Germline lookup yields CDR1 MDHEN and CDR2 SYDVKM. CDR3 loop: CASSFPGQRRETQYF. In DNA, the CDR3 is TGTGCCAGCAGTTTTCCGGGGCAGAGGAGAGAGACCCAGTACTTC.

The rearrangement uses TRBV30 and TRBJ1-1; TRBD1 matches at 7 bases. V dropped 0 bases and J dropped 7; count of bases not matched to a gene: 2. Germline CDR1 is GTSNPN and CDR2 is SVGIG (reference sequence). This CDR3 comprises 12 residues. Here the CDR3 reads CAWSVGDSEAFF. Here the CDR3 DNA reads TGTGCCTGGAGTGTGGGGGACAGTGAAGCTTTCTTT.

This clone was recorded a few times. CDR3 sequence (DNA): TGTGCCAGCAGTGAGGGGGGGCTATATGGCTACACCTTC. Its protein product is CASSEGGLYGYTF. This chain connects TRBV2 to TRBJ1-2; tentatively, D is TRBD1 (6 bases). The CDR3 covers 13 residues. Germline values: CDR1 SNHLY, CDR2 FYNNEI. Trimming shortened V by 3 bases and J by 5 bases, and 10 bases separated the two germline ends. Filled out from reference TRBV2 and TRBJ1-2, the complete variable domain reads EPEVTQTPSHQVTQMGQEVILRCVPISNHLYFYWYRQILGQKVEFLVSFYNNEISEKSEIFDDQFSVERPDGSNFTLKIRSTKLEDSAMYFCASSEGGLYGYTFGSGTRLTVV.

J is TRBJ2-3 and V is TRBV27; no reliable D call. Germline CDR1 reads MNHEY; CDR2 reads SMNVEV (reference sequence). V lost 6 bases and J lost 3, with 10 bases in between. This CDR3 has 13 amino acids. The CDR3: CASSRRPTDTQYF. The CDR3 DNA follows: TGTGCCAGCAGCCGACGGCCAACAGATACGCAGTATTTT.

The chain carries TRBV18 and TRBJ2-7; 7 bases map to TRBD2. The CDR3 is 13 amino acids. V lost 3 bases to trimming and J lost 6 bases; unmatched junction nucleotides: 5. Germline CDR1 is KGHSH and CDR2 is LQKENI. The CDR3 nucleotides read TGTGCCAGCTCACCCAGAAGGGAGGGCGAGCAGTACTTC. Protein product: CASSPRREGEQYF. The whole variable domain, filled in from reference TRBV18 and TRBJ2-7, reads NAGVMQNPRHLVRRRGQEARLRCSPMKGHSHVYWYRQLPEEGLKFMVYLQKENIIDESGMPKERFSAEFPKEGPSILRIQQVVRGDSAAYFCASSPRREGEQYFGPGTRLTVT.